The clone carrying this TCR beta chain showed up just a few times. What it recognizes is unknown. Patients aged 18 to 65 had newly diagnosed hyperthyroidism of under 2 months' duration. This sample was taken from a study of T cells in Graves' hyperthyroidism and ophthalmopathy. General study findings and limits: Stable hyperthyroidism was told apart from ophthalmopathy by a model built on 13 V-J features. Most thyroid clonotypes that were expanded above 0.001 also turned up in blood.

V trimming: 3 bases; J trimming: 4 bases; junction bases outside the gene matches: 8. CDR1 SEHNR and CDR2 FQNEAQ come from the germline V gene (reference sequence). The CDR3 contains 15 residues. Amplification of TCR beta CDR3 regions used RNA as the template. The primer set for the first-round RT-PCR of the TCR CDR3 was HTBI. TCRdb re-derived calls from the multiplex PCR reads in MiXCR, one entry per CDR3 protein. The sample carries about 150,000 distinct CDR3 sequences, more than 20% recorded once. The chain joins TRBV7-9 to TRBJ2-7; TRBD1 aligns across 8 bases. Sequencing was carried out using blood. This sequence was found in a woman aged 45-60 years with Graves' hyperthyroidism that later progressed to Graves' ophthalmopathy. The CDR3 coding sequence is TGTGCCAGCAGCTTCGGACAGGGTGGGGAATACGAGCAGTACTTC. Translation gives CASSFGQGGEYEQYF.